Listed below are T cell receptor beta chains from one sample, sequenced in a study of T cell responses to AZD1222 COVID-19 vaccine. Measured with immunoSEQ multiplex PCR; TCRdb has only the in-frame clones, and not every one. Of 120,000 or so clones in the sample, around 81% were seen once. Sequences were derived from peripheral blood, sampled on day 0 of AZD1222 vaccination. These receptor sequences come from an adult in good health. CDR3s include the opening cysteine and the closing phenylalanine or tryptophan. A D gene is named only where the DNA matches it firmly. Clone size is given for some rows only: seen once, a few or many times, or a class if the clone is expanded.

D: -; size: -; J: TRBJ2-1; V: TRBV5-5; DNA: TGTGCCAGCAGCTATCCAGTCGGATACAATGAGCAGTTCTTC; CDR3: CASSYPVGYNEQFF
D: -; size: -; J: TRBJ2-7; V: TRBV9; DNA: TGTGCCAGCAGCGGGGGGGACAGTTCCTACGAGCAGTACTTC; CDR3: CASSGGDSSYEQYF
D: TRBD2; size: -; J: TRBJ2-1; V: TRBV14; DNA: TGTGCCAGCAGGGAGCGGGGCAGCTCCTACAATGAGCAGTTCTTC; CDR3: CASRERGSSYNEQFF
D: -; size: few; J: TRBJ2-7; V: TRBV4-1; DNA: TGCGCCAGCAGCCGGGCCCCTCTCCTCGAGCAGTACTTC; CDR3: CASSRAPLLEQYF
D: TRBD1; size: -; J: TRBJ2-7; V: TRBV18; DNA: TGTGCCAGCTACCGGGACAGCGCCTACGAGCAGTACTTC; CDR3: CASYRDSAYEQYF
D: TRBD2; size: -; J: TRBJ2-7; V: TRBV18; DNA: TGTGCCAGCTCACCAGCGGGACTAGCGGCCACAGACAACGAGCAGTACTTC; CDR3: CASSPAGLAATDNEQYF
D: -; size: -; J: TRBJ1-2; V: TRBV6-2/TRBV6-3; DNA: TGTGCCAGCAGTGACGGGCACCCCTATGGCTACACCTTC; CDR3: CASSDGHPYGYTF
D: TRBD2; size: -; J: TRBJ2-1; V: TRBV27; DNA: TGTGCCAGCAGTGCTCGGGGGGGGGCCTACAATGAGCAGTTCTTC; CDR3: CASSARGGAYNEQFF
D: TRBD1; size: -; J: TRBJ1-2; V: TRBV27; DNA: TGTGCCAGCAGTTCCAGGGGGCGCAGCTATGGCTACACCTTC; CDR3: CASSSRGRSYGYTF
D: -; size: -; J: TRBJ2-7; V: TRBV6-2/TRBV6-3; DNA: TGTGCCAGCAGTTACGCCGGTCGATACGAGCAGTACTTC; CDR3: CASSYAGRYEQYF
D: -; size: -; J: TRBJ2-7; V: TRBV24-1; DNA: TGTGCCACCAGTGATTCCAGGGGGGACGAGCAGTACTTC; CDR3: CATSDSRGDEQYF
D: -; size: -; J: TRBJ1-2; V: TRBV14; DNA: TGTGCCAGCAGCCAAGATGGGGGTCGGGGGGCGTATGGCTACACCTTC; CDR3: CASSQDGGRGAYGYTF
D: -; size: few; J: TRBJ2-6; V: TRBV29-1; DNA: TGCAGCGTTGACAGCTCTGGGGCCAACGTCCTGACTTTC; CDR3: CSVDSSGANVLTF
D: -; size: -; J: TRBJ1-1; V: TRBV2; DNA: TGTGCCAGCAGCCGAGGACGCACTGAAGCTTTCTTT; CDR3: CASSRGRTEAFF
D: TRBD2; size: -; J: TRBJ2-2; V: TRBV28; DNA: TGTGCCTACTCCTCTAGCGGGCCCACCGGGGAGCTGTTTTTT; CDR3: CAYSSSGPTGELFF
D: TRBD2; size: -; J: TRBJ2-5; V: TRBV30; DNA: TGTGCCTGGACCCGGACTAGCGGGGGGGCTGAGACCCAGTACTTC; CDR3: CAWTRTSGGAETQYF
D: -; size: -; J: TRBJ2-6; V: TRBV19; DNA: TGTGCCAGTAGTACGGTCAGCTCTGGGGCCAACGTCCTGACTTTC; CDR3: CASSTVSSGANVLTF
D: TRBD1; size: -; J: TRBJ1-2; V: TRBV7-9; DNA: TGTGCCAGCACAAAGGGACAGATTGGCGGCTACACCTTC; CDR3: CASTKGQIGGYTF
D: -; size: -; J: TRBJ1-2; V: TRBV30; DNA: TGTGCCTGGAGCTCCCAGAGCCGGGCGTCTTCTGGCTACACCTTC; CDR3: CAWSSQSRASSGYTF
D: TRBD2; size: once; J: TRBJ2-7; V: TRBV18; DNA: TGTGCCAGCTCACAAAGTAGCGGGACGGTCTACGAGCAGTACTTC; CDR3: CASSQSSGTVYEQYF
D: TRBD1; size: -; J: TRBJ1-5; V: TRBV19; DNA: TGTGCCAGTAGTATCGGGACAGGGGCCCGGAGGGGCAATCAGCCCCAGCATTTT; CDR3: CASSIGTGARRGNQPQHF
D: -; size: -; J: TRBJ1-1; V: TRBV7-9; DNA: TGTGCCTGCCTCTGGATCGGGGAGAACACTGAAGCTTTCTTT; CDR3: CACLWIGENTEAFF
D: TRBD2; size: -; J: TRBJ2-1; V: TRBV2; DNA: TGTGCCAGCACTAGCGGGGAGTTCGATGAGCAGTTCTTC; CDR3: CASTSGEFDEQFF
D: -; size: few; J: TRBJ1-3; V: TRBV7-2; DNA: TGTGCCAGCAGCTTTCAAGGGATTGGAAACACCATATATTTT; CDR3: CASSFQGIGNTIYF
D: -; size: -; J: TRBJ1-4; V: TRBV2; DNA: TGTGCCGCCAGGAGGGGCCCTGAAAAACTGTTTTTT; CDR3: CAARRGPEKLFF
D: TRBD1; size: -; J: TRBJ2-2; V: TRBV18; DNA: TGTGCCAGCTCACCTGACAGGGTTCGGACCGGGGAGCTGTTTTTT; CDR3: CASSPDRVRTGELFF
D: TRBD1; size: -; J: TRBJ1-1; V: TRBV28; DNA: TGTGCCAGCAGTTCCTTTGGGACAGGTGTTAGAAACACTGAAGCTTTCTTT; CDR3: CASSSFGTGVRNTEAFF